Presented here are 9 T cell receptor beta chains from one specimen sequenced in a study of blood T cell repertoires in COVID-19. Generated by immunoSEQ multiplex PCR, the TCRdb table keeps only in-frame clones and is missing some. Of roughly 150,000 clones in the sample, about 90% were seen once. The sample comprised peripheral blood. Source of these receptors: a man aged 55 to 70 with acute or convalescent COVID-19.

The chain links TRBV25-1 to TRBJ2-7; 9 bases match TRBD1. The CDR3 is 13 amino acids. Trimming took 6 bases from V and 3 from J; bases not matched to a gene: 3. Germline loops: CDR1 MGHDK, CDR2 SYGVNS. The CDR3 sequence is CASSRGQGYEQYF. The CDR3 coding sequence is TGTGCCAGCAGCCGGGGACAGGGCTACGAGCAGTACTTC.

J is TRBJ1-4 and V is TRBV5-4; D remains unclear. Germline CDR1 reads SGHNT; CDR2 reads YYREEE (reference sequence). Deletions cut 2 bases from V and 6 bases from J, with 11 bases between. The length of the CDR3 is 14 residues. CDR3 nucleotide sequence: TGTGCCAGCAGCTTTAAGACACCAGATGAAAAACTGTTTTTT. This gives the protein CASSFKTPDEKLFF.

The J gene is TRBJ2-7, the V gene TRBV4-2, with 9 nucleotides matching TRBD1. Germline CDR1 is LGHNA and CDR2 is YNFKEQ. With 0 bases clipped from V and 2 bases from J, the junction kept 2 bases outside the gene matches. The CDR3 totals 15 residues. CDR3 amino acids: CASSQEDRGAYEQYF. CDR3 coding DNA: TGTGCCAGCAGCCAAGAGGACAGGGGAGCCTACGAGCAGTACTTC.

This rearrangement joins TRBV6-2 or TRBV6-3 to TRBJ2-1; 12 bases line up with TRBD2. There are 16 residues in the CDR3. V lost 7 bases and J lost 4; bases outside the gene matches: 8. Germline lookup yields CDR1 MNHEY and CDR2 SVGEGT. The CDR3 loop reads CASTPEGLAGYNEQFF. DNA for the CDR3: TGTGCCAGCACCCCAGAGGGACTAGCGGGTTACAATGAGCAGTTCTTC.

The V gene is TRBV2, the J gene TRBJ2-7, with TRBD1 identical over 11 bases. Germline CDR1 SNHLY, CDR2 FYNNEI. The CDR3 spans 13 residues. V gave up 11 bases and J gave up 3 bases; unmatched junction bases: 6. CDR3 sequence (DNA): TGTGCCGGGCGCGGGACAGGGGGCTACGAGCAGTACTTC. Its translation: CAGRGTGGYEQYF.

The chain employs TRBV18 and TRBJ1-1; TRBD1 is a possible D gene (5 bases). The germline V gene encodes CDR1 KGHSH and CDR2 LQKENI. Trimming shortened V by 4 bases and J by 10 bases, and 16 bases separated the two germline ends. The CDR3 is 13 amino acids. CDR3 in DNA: TGTGCCAGCTCACTCAGGGACTCTGGGGGAGCTTTCTTT. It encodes CASSLRDSGGAFF.

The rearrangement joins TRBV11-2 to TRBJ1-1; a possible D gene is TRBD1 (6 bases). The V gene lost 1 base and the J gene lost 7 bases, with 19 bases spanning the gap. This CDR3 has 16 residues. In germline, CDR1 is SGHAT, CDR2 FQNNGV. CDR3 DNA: TGTGCCAGCAGCTTAGGGTATGGGCAGGGGAAGAGTGAAGCTTTCTTT. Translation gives CASSLGYGQGKSEAFF.

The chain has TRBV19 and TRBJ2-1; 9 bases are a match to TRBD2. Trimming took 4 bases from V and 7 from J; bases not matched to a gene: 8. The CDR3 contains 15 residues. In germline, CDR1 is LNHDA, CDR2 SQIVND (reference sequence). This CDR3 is CASSNLAGWGNEQFF. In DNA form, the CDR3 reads TGTGCCAGTAGTAATCTAGCGGGATGGGGGAATGAGCAGTTCTTC.

CDR3 amino acids: CAISERQAGQPQHF. The CDR3 coding sequence is TGTGCCATCAGTGAGAGGCAGGCAGGTCAGCCCCAGCATTTT. V usage is TRBV10-3 and J usage is TRBJ1-5; D ambiguous. Germline CDR1 ENHRY, CDR2 SYGVKD. The V and J ends lost 2 bases and 6 bases respectively, with 11 bases between them. This CDR3 comprises 14 residues.